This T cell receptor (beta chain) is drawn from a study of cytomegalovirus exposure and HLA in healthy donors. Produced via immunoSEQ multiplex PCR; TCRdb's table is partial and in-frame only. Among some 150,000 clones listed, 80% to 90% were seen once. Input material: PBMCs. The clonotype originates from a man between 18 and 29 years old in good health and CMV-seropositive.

CDR3 protein: CASSRDGQGDTEAFF. CDR3 bases: TGTGCCAGCAGCCGCGACGGACAGGGGGACACTGAAGCTTTCTTT. The V and J genes are TRBV5-4 and TRBJ1-1; TRBD1 agrees at 10 bases. Germline V CDR1 and CDR2: SGHNT, YYREEE (reference sequence). CDR3 length equals 15 residues. J lost 3 bases, V lost 4 bases, and 6 bases had no gene match.